Described below is a single T cell receptor (beta chain) sequence and its context. This clone occurred a few times. Its antigen is unknown. The read falls 3 residues short of the CDR3 end, and the missing part is taken from the germline J gene. For sequencing, equivalent amounts of genomic DNA were input from CVID and control samples. For every sample, a 60 bp segment covering the rearranged TCRbeta CDR3 region was amplified and then sequenced. The immunoSEQ assay, a bias-corrected multiplex PCR combined with high-throughput sequencing, was used for TCRbeta amplification. The study's own analysis went as follows. Each unique nucleotide sequence was treated as a clone and annotated with V, D and J genes, copy number and frequency. Sequences were labeled productive if in frame, and non-productive if out of frame or containing stop codons. As previously described, Shannon's entropy was used to calculate clonality. The predicted amino acid sequences of productive clones were used to derive mean CDR3 Kyte-Doolittle hydropathy. Hierarchical clustering of scaled V gene usage was performed with the R hclust function using Manhattan distance and complete linkage. To assess clone sharing by CDR3 amino acid sequence, 12 repertoires per group were resampled over 100 rounds. Repertoires were searched for roughly 70 published EBV-specific and approximately 240 published CMV-specific TCRbeta sequences. Analysis left out a couple of CVID samples that produced under 10,000 sequences, so 40 to 45 CVID repertoires remained. Imported from immuneACCESS, the table was reduced by TCRdb to in-frame sequences with V and J called. These copies leave out some clones; in studies compared against another copy, an unresolved V gene accounts for under half, and the cause of the remainder is not known. V, J and clone size are taken as reported in that table, and D and trimming were inferred from the DNA itself. The table gives approximately 14,000 clones for this sample, with none occurring only once. Jointly, the top ten make up 10% to 15% of the sample.

Spanning cysteine to phenylalanine, the CDR3 consists of 16 amino acids. Only the CDR3 bases that were read are kept: 39 of them, in frame from base 1. Via the germline V gene (reference sequence), CDR1 is LNHDA and CDR2 SQIVND. Trimmed from V: 7 bases; trimmed from J: 2 bases; junction bases lacking a gene match: 13. CVID was diagnosed by standard criteria: serum IgG, IgA and/or IgM reduced below normal range, plus specific antibody deficiency. The CVID group comprised some 44 subjects, 15 or so female and about 29 male, aged 9 to 64 years with a mean age of approximately 42. Most CVID patients and most healthy controls were of Caucasian heritage. At the time of study participation, every CVID subject had been on replacement immunoglobulin therapy for at least one year. When blood was collected, none of the CVID subjects were ill or on immunomodulatory or immunosuppressive medication. Heparinized peripheral whole blood samples of roughly 5 to 8 ml were obtained from each donor. Genomic DNA from adults with common variable immune deficiency (CVID) and from healthy adult controls was the source for sequencing TCRbeta CDR3 repertoires. Diluted blood was density-centrifuged over Hypaque 1077 or Ficoll-Paque to isolate peripheral blood mononuclear cells. Genomic DNA was obtained from unsorted mononuclear cells using either Qiagen column purification or a centrifugation-based method.

These data come from a study of T cell clonality in common variable immunodeficiency (dated by TCRdb to 2014 to 2015). Overall results and qualifications from the work: Even though DNA input was the same, control samples had an average of about 89,000 unique sequences each, compared with approximately 32,000 in CVID samples. CVID TCRbeta sequences reportedly showed fewer deletions and N-nucleotide insertions and lacked highly modified clones with 13 or more V deletions. The authors noted that sequencing repertoires of T cell subpopulations would be needed to clarify what caused the increased clonality in CVID. Differences among patients in the CVID cohort limited the correlations between repertoire features and clinical complications. TCRbeta clonality was higher in CVID subjects than in healthy controls (t-test p = 0.018), and the increase was most characteristic of about a third of subjects. CVID subjects shared fewer TCRbeta clones with each other than healthy controls did (p < 0.0001).

The rearrangement combines TRBV19 with TRBJ2-7; TRBD2 aligns with 8 central bases. The sequenced sample was peripheral blood mononuclear cells. The TCR originated in a human donor with common variable immunodeficiency. CDR3 protein: CASNAGLAFPPYEQYF. The DNA read from the CDR3 is TGTGCCAGTAATGCCGGACTAGCCTTCCCCCCCTACGAG.